This TCR beta chain was sequenced during a study of blood T cells in healthy people across ages. Study conclusions and caveats: It was not known whether donors were CMV positive (a possible confounder of expanded clonotype changes).

Primers used in a second PCR of about 7 to 11 cycles were a sample-barcoded 5' primer and a J-beta primer mix. TCRdb reprocessed the 5' RACE reads with MiXCR, giving one entry per CDR3 protein. The data contain hundreds of thousands of distinct CDR3 sequences, roughly 31% of them seen just once; the ten biggest clones take up around 16%. Germline assignment: CDR1 DFQATT and CDR2 SNEGSKA (reference sequence). The CDR3 has 13 residues. Comment on this clonotype: The antigen is undetermined.

The receptor comes from a woman aged 80 or older in good health. The rearrangement joins TRBV20-1 to TRBJ2-5; TRBD1 aligns across 7 bases. The J call is doubtful: the DNA matches TRBJ2-7 better. Sequenced input: blood. CDR3 sequence: CSARARTGYEQYF. CDR3 coding DNA: TGCAGTGCTAGAGCCCGGACAGGCTACGAGCAGTACTTC.